This TCR beta chain was captured in a study of identifying expanded T cells in peripheral blood. Study observations and caveats: Clone count variance between roughly 2-week samples rose with total template count. Technical replicates showed around 1.3 changed clones; around two weeks approximately 15; four weeks 19.

Trimming cost V 4 bases and J 5 bases, with 20 bases left between them. The CDR3 totals 16 residues. Germline CDR1 and CDR2: SNHLY and FYNNEI. Here immunoSEQ multiplex PCR was the method, and the copy in TCRdb shows in-frame clones only, minus some. The top ten hold about 4% of the sample, which has 91,000 or so clones, about nine tenths seen once. No infections or other immune events were documented during collection. A remark on this clone: Its cognate antigen is unknown.

Input material: blood. The chain links TRBV2 to TRBJ2-5, with D possibly matching TRBD2 (7 bases). This clonotype was sampled from a person aged 18 to 75 in good health. CDR3 DNA: TGTGCCAGCAGTGGACAGGTGGGAGGGCCAGGGGAGACCCAGTACTTC. Encoded protein: CASSGQVGGPGETQYF.